This T cell receptor beta chain was captured by sequencing in a study of CD8 T cells in ankylosing spondylitis. Regarding the study as a whole: Reportedly, matched ankylosing spondylitis synovial fluid was significantly enriched for disease-linked clones. Blood from ankylosing spondylitis patients appeared to carry a characteristic roughly 8-variant TCR beta motif.

This clonotype appeared a single time. No antigen is known for it. Trimming shortened V by 0 bases and J by 8 bases, and 13 bases separated the two germline ends. The CDR3 sequence is 13 residues long. Germline V lookup: CDR1 GTSNPN, CDR2 SVGIG (reference sequence). A single record per CDR3 protein comes from TCRdb applying MiXCR to the 5' RACE reads. The table lists a few hundred thousand distinct CDR3 sequences, about 17% of them singletons. This chain uses TRBV30 with TRBJ1-2; unclear D gene. Sample: blood, either unsorted or a sorted T cell fraction (not recorded which). The receptor comes from a male donor with ankylosing spondylitis. The DNA of the CDR3 is TGTGCCTGGAGTGTAGGAGGGCTCGGAGGCTACACCTTC. This codes for CAWSVGGLGGYTF.